The clone carrying this TCR beta chain was picked up one time. What it recognizes is unknown. Relapse was seen in all patients after autologous stem cell transplantation, and brentuximab vedotin exposure was variable. The patients, who had relapsed/refractory classical Hodgkin lymphoma, achieved best responses of complete response, partial response or progressive disease. This specimen comes from a study of PD-1 blockade in classical Hodgkin lymphoma. Findings and caveats of the study: Complete responders' diversity at baseline resembled that of newly diagnosed patients. Patients were excluded if nivolumab began under 1 year after ASCT (the autologous transplant). Repertoire differences have undefined causes, possibly disease activity or prior therapy.

The CDR3 loop spans 13 amino acids. CDR1 GTSNPN and CDR2 SVGIG come from the germline V gene (reference sequence). Trimming cost V 4 bases and J 7 bases, with 16 bases left between them. Data came from immunoSEQ multiplex PCR; TCRdb stores just in-frame clones and leaves some out. The table records about 46,000 clones, roughly 75% of them present only once. The source is a human donor with classical Hodgkin lymphoma. This chain links TRBV30 with TRBJ2-5, with D possibly TRBD2 on 6 matching bases. The sample in question was peripheral blood mononuclear cells (PBMCs), obtained before the second cycle of nivolumab. CDR3 nucleotide sequence: TGTGCCTGGACCCCTTGGGGGGATTCGACCCAGTACTTC. Protein sequence: CAWTPWGDSTQYF.